Listed below are T cell receptor beta chains from one sample, sequenced in a study of tumor-infiltrating T cells and Merkel cell polyomavirus. The method was immunoSEQ multiplex PCR; TCRdb's version includes in-frame clones alone and lacks a portion of them. The sample has 25,000 or so clones; 87% are singletons. What was sequenced was lymph node tissue. These TCRs come from a man between 45 and 60 years old with Merkel cell carcinoma. The CDR3 runs from the conserved cysteine through the conserved F or W. Fields, in order: clone size, V gene, D gene, J gene, CDR3 DNA, CDR3 protein. A D gene is named only where the DNA matches it firmly. Clone size is not always given. Where it is, it says once, few, many or a class for expanded clones.

>NA|TRBV19|TRBD1|TRBJ2-2
TGTGCCAGTAGTATAGCTGGACAGGGGCTAACCGGGGAGCTGTTTTTT
CASSIAGQGLTGELFF
>once|TRBV6-6|TRBD2|TRBJ2-1
TGTGCCAGCAGTTACGGAGCGACTAGCGGCTACAATGAGCAGTTCTTC
CASSYGATSGYNEQFF
>NA|TRBV25-1|TRBD2|TRBJ2-5
TGTGCCAGCAGTTCCCTCGGGACTAGCGAAGAGACCCAGTACTTC
CASSSLGTSEETQYF
>NA|TRBV7-2|TRBD2|TRBJ2-2
TGTGCCAGCAGCTTAGCGAGGAGCGGGGGCCGCGGGGAGCTGTTTTTT
CASSLARSGGRGELFF
>NA|TRBV20-1|NA|TRBJ2-1
TGCAGCTTTTTTCGGGCGGGGGAGCAGTTCTTC
CSFFRAGEQFF
>NA|TRBV19|NA|TRBJ1-2
TGTGCCAGTAGTTCTCGACAGAGATTCATGTATGGCTACACCTTC
CASSSRQRFMYGYTF
>NA|TRBV9|NA|TRBJ1-1
TGTGCCAGCAGCCACCGGGGGGCAACTGAAGCTTTCTTT
CASSHRGATEAFF
>NA|TRBV5-1|TRBD2|TRBJ2-1
TGCGCCAGCAGCGCGACTAGCGGGTTGGTGAGTGAGCAGTTCTTC
CASSATSGLVSEQFF
>NA|TRBV6-5|NA|TRBJ1-5
TGTGCCAGCAGTTACTCGTATAGCAATCAGCCCCAGCATTTT
CASSYSYSNQPQHF
>NA|TRBV7-2|TRBD1|TRBJ2-3
TGTGCCAGCAGCTTAAATCAGGGGGCAGATACGCAGTATTTT
CASSLNQGADTQYF
>NA|TRBV5-1|TRBD1|TRBJ1-5
TGCGCCAGCAGCCCGGGACAGGGTGATCAGCCCCAGCATTTT
CASSPGQGDQPQHF
>NA|TRBV28|NA|TRBJ1-5
TGTGCCAGCAGCGATCCAGGGCCTAGCAATCAGCCCCAGCATTTT
CASSDPGPSNQPQHF
>NA|TRBV19|NA|TRBJ2-5
TGTGCCAGTAGTACAGACCATGGAGGAGAGACCCAGTACTTC
CASSTDHGGETQYF
>NA|TRBV5-8|TRBD1|TRBJ1-1
TGTGCCAGCAGCTTTTCCACAGGGGGCACTGAAGCTTTCTTT
CASSFSTGGTEAFF
>NA|TRBV5-1|NA|TRBJ1-3
TGCGCCAGCAGCCCGGACGCGGGTAGCTTAGGAAACACCATATATTTT
CASSPDAGSLGNTIYF
>NA|TRBV5-7|TRBD1|TRBJ2-6
TGTGCCAGCAGCGGACAGGGGGCCTCTGGGGCCAACGTCCTGACTTTC
CASSGQGASGANVLTF
>NA|TRBV14|NA|TRBJ1-6
TGTGCCAGCACTCAGGACTATGGGGCTAATTCACCCCTCCACTTT
CASTQDYGANSPLHF
>NA|TRBV9|NA|TRBJ1-2
TGTGCCAGCAGCGTAGGGGCAGGGGCCCTCTCCGGCGGCTACACCTTC
CASSVGAGALSGGYTF
>NA|TRBV4-3|NA|TRBJ2-1
TGCGCCAGCAGCCAAGATTCCCGTTACAATGAGCAGTTCTTC
CASSQDSRYNEQFF
>NA|TRBV10-3|NA|TRBJ1-2
TGTGCCATCAGGCCCTCGGGGTTTGCGAACTATGGCTACACCTTC
CAIRPSGFANYGYTF
>NA|TRBV6-6|NA|TRBJ1-1
TGTGCCAGCAGTTACGAGGACAGTTTGAACACTGAAGCTTTCTTT
CASSYEDSLNTEAFF
>NA|TRBV7-2|TRBD2|TRBJ2-5
TGTGCCAGCCAGGGACTAGCGGGGGGAGGGGGCCAAGAGACCCAGTACTTC
CASQGLAGGGGQETQYF
>NA|TRBV7-9|NA|TRBJ2-7
TGTGCCAGCAGCCTCACTATCTACGAGCAGTACTTC
CASSLTIYEQYF
>NA|TRBV5-6|TRBD2|TRBJ2-1
TGTGCCAGCAGCTTACCTAGCGGGAGGGCCCAGTATGAGCAGTTCTTC
CASSLPSGRAQYEQFF
>NA|TRBV7-9|TRBD2|TRBJ2-1
TGTGCCAGCAGCTTAGGGGCGGGAGAGCGGGGTGAGCAGTTCTTC
CASSLGAGERGEQFF
>NA|TRBV5-6|NA|TRBJ2-3
TGTGCCAGCAGCCCTCCGGGACATACCCAACCAGATACGCAGTATTTT
CASSPPGHTQPDTQYF
>NA|TRBV5-6|TRBD2|TRBJ2-7
TGTGCCAGCAGCCGGGGGGACGAGCAGTACTTC
CASSRGDEQYF
>few|TRBV29-1|NA|TRBJ1-1
TGCAGCGTTAACAGGGCGAACACTGAAGCTTTCTTT
CSVNRANTEAFF
>NA|TRBV5-1|NA|TRBJ2-1
TGCGCCAGCAGTCGGGCGGGAAGTTACAATGAGCAGTTCTTC
CASSRAGSYNEQFF